The present T cell receptor (beta chain) was sequenced within a study of T cells expressing NK-cell markers. Study as a whole: Seven donors tested HCMV-seropositive and one tested seronegative among the eight sequenced. Overall study findings and caveats: The study did not resolve the HCMV specificity of expanded NKG2C+ T cell clones. Four donors showed these clonotypes also leading the CD3+CD56-NKG2C+ fraction.

The germline V gene has CDR1 LNHDA and CDR2 SQIVND (reference sequence). The CDR3 has 14 residues. Researchers built TCR beta cDNA using 5'RACE template switching with UMIs. With the 5' RACE reads reprocessed, TCRdb shows one record per CDR3 protein and no DNA. Here the sample table reports roughly 150,000 distinct CDR3 sequences. Notes on this clonotype: Its antigen is not identified.

The chain uses TRBV19 and TRBJ1-5; there is no DNA to check the TCRdb D call of TRBD1. The sample taken for sequencing was blood T cells: a sorted CD56 or NKG2C T cell subset, CD4+ or CD8+ T cells, or bulk PBMC T cells (not recorded which). The receptor was derived from a man aged 18 to 69 in good health. The CDR3 region is CASSIQGWNQPQHF.